Listed below are T cell receptor beta chains from one sample, sequenced in a study of sequential checkpoint blockade in melanoma. The protocol was immunoSEQ multiplex PCR, while the TCRdb copy is restricted to in-frame clones and leaves out a portion. Of more than 30,000 clones listed, less than 90% are singletons. The sample was CD8+ T cells sorted from blood (inferred from file names), taken from a patient given nivolumab and ipilimumab in sequence. The receptor source for this set is a human donor with melanoma. Each CDR3 is given with its conserved first and last residue. A D gene is named only where the DNA matches it firmly. Size is omitted from some rows. Given values are once, few, many or a class for expanded clones.

abundance: NA
v_gene: TRBV11-2
j_gene: TRBJ2-7
d_gene: NA
CDR3nt: TGTGCCAGCAGCTTTTTCGGGTTCCCCTACGAGCAGTACTTC
CDR3aa: CASSFFGFPYEQYF

abundance: once
v_gene: TRBV19
j_gene: TRBJ2-5
d_gene: TRBD2
CDR3nt: TGTGCCAGTAGCCGACTAGCGGGAGGGCTAGAGACCCAGTACTTC
CDR3aa: CASSRLAGGLETQYF

abundance: NA
v_gene: TRBV27
j_gene: TRBJ2-5
d_gene: NA
CDR3nt: TGTGCCAGCAGGCAGGACAGAGAAGAGACCCAGTACTTC
CDR3aa: CASRQDREETQYF

abundance: NA
v_gene: TRBV4-3
j_gene: TRBJ2-3
d_gene: TRBD2
CDR3nt: TGCGCCAGCAGCCAAGGAGGTTGGAATAGCGGGAGGGCAGGGGATACGCAGTATTTT
CDR3aa: CASSQGGWNSGRAGDTQYF

abundance: NA
v_gene: TRBV7-9
j_gene: TRBJ1-4
d_gene: TRBD1
CDR3nt: TGTGCCAGCAGCTTAGTCGGGACAGGGAACGAAAAACTGTTTTTT
CDR3aa: CASSLVGTGNEKLFF

abundance: NA
v_gene: TRBV9
j_gene: TRBJ2-3
d_gene: TRBD1
CDR3nt: TGTGCCAGCAGCGGCCTCCCTGAACGGACAGGGGACACAGATACGCAGTATTTT
CDR3aa: CASSGLPERTGDTDTQYF

abundance: medium-sized
v_gene: TRBV4-3
j_gene: TRBJ2-7
d_gene: NA
CDR3nt: TGCGCCAGCAGCCAAGCCAGGGAAGTCTATGAGCAGTACTTC
CDR3aa: CASSQAREVYEQYF

abundance: NA
v_gene: TRBV28
j_gene: TRBJ2-3
d_gene: TRBD1
CDR3nt: TGTGCCAGCAGAGACCGGGACAGGGGGCTCCCAGATACGCAGTATTTT
CDR3aa: CASRDRDRGLPDTQYF

abundance: few
v_gene: TRBV21-1
j_gene: TRBJ1-6
d_gene: NA
CDR3nt: TGTGCCAGCAGCAAAGGTTGGACAGGGAAGAGTTCACCCCTCCACTTT
CDR3aa: CASSKGWTGKSSPLHF

abundance: NA
v_gene: TRBV27
j_gene: TRBJ2-1
d_gene: NA
CDR3nt: TGTGCCAGCAGAGAGGCAGGGACCTACAATGAGCAGTTCTTC
CDR3aa: CASREAGTYNEQFF

abundance: NA
v_gene: TRBV6-6
j_gene: TRBJ2-5
d_gene: NA
CDR3nt: TGTGCCAGCAGTTACGTGGCAGGAACCAAAGAGACCCAGTACTTC
CDR3aa: CASSYVAGTKETQYF

abundance: NA
v_gene: TRBV1
j_gene: TRBJ2-3
d_gene: NA
CDR3nt: TGCACCAGCAGCCGCGAATGGACTAGCGGGGGCGTACCAGATACGCAGTATTTT
CDR3aa: CTSSREWTSGGVPDTQYF

abundance: NA
v_gene: TRBV10-1
j_gene: TRBJ2-7
d_gene: NA
CDR3nt: TGCGCCAGCAGTGATTCTGGACAGACGCACTCCTACGAGCAGTACTTC
CDR3aa: CASSDSGQTHSYEQYF